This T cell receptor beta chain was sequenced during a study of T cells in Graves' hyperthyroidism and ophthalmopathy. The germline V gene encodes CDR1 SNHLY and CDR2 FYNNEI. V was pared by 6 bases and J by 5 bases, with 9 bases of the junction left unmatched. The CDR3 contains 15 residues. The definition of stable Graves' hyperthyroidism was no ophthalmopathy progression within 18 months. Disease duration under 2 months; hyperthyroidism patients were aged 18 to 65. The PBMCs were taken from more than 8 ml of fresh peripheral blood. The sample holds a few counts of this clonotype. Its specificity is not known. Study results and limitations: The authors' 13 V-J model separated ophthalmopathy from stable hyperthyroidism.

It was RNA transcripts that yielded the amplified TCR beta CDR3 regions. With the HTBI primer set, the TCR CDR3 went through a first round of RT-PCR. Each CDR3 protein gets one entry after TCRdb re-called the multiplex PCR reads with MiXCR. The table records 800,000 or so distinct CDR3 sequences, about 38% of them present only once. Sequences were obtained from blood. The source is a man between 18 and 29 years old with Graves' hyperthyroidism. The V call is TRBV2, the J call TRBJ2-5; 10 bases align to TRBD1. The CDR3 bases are TGTGCCAGCAGGGCCCCGACAGGGGGCGCGGAGACCCAGTACTTC. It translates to CASRAPTGGAETQYF.